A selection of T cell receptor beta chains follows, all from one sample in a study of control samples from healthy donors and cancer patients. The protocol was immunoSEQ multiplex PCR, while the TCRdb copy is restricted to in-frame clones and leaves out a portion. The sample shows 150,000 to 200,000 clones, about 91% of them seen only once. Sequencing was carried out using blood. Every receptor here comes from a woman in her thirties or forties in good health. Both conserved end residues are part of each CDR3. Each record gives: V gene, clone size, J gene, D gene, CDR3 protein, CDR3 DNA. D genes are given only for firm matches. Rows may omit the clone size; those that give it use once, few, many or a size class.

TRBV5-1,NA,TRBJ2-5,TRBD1,CASRAAGTAQETQYF,TGCGCCAGCAGGGCCGCCGGGACAGCCCAAGAGACCCAGTACTTC
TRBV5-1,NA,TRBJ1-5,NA,CASSLVQPQHF,TGCGCCAGCAGCTTGGTTCAGCCCCAGCATTTT
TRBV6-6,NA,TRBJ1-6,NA,CASSSGNSPLHF,TGTGCCAGCAGTTCAGGGAATTCACCCCTCCACTTT
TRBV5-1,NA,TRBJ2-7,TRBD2,CASSLGFGTSGGNEQYF,TGCGCCAGCAGCTTGGGATTTGGGACTAGCGGGGGCAACGAGCAGTACTTC
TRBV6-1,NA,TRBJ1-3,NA,CASSEQGGNTIYF,TGTGCCAGCAGTGAACAGGGCGGAAACACCATATATTTT
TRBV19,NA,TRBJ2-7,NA,CASSASGGGEQYF,TGTGCCAGTAGTGCCTCCGGGGGCGGTGAGCAGTACTTC
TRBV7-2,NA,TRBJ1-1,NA,CASSFVTEAFF,TGTGCCAGCAGCTTTGTCACTGAAGCTTTCTTT
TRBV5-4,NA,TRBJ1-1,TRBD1,CASSLRDRGQTEAFF,TGTGCCAGCAGCCTAAGGGACAGGGGGCAAACTGAAGCTTTCTTT
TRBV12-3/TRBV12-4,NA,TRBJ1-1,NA,CASREGLNTEAFF,TGTGCCAGCAGGGAGGGGTTGAACACTGAAGCTTTCTTT
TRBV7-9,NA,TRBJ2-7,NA,CASSLDTVLYEQYF,TGTGCCAGCAGCTTAGACACGGTACTCTACGAGCAGTACTTC
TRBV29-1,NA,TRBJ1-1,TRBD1,CSGRQGNTEAFF,TGCAGCGGACGACAGGGCAACACTGAAGCTTTCTTT
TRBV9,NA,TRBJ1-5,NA,CASSVGGMGNQPQHF,TGTGCCAGCAGCGTGGGGGGGATGGGCAATCAGCCCCAGCATTTT
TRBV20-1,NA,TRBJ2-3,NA,CSARLEDTQYF,TGCAGTGCTAGGCTAGAGGATACGCAGTATTTT
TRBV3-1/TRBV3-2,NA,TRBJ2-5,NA,CASSQTTHSYQETQYF,TGTGCCAGCAGCCAAACAACTCACTCGTACCAAGAGACCCAGTACTTC
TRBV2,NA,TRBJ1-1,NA,CASSEHAMGTEAFF,TGTGCCAGCAGTGAACACGCTATGGGCACTGAAGCTTTCTTT
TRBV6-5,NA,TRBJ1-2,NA,CASSWGLNYGYTF,TGTGCCAGCAGTTGGGGTCTCAACTATGGCTACACCTTC
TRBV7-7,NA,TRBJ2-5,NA,CASSPRADQETQYF,TGTGCCAGCAGCCCACGGGCGGACCAAGAGACCCAGTACTTC
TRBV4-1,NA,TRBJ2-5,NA,CASSQDAGQQETQYF,TGCGCCAGCAGCCAAGATGCGGGACAGCAAGAGACCCAGTACTTC
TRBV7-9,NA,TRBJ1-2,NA,CASSLGDSMGYGYTF,TGTGCCAGCAGCTTAGGAGATTCAATGGGCTATGGCTACACCTTC
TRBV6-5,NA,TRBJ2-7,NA,CASSKPGGAYEQYF,TGTGCCAGCAGTAAACCCGGCGGAGCCTACGAGCAGTACTTC
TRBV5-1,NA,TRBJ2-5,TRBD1,CASSPGTGNLLYQETQYF,TGCGCCAGCAGCCCAGGGACAGGTAACTTACTGTACCAAGAGACCCAGTACTTC
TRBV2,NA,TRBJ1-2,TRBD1,CASSRQGLNYGYTF,TGTGCCAGCTCACGACAGGGGCTTAACTATGGCTACACCTTC
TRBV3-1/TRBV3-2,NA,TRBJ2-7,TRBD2,CASSRGGGLLTYEQYF,TGTGCCAGCAGCCGCGGGGGGGGCCTCCTAACCTACGAGCAGTACTTC
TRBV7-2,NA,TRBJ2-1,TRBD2,CASSFRLARDEQFF,TGTGCCAGCAGCTTCCGACTAGCTAGGGATGAGCAGTTCTTC
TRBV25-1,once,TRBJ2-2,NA,CASSEGAPSSTGELFF,TGTGCCAGCAGTGAGGGGGCTCCTTCCTCCACCGGGGAGCTGTTTTTT
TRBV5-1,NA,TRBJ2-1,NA,CASSGAGRKHSYNEQFF,TGCGCCAGCAGCGGGGCGGGCAGGAAACACTCCTACAATGAGCAGTTCTTC
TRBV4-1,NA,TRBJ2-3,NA,CASSRDTTRDPDTQYF,TGCGCCAGCAGCCGTGACACAACTCGGGACCCAGATACGCAGTATTTT
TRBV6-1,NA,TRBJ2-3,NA,CASKDATDTQYF,TGTGCCAGCAAAGATGCCACAGATACGCAGTATTTT
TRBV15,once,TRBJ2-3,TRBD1,CATSRDGTDSYLSTDTQYF,TGTGCCACCAGCAGAGATGGGACAGATTCATATTTAAGCACAGATACGCAGTATTTT
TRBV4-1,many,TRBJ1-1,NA,CASARGQSTEAFF,TGCGCCAGCGCAAGGGGCCAGTCCACTGAAGCTTTCTTT
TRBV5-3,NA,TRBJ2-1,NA,CARSPIPDRYNEQFF,TGTGCCAGAAGCCCCATACCGGACAGATACAATGAGCAGTTCTTC
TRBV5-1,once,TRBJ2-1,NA,CASSVGYSSLRDEQFF,TGCGCCAGCAGCGTGGGGTACAGCTCCTTGCGCGATGAGCAGTTCTTC
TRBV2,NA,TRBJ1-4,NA,CASRLRLAGDATNEKLFF,TGTGCCAGCAGGCTCCGACTAGCGGGGGACGCAACTAATGAAAAACTGTTTTTT
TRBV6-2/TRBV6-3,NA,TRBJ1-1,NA,CASSYGQGDLTEAFF,TGTGCCAGCAGTTACGGGCAGGGAGACCTCACTGAAGCTTTCTTT
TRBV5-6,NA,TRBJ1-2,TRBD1,CASSLERGRYGYTF,TGTGCCAGCAGCTTGGAAAGGGGGCGATATGGCTACACCTTC
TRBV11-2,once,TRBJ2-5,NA,CATTRGNQETQYF,TGTGCCACAACTCGGGGGAACCAAGAGACCCAGTACTTC
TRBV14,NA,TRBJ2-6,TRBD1,CASSQADRISGANVLTF,TGTGCCAGCAGCCAAGCGGACAGGATCTCTGGGGCCAACGTCCTGACTTTC
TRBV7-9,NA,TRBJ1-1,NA,CASSQAHTEAFF,TGTGCCAGCAGCCAGGCCCACACTGAAGCTTTCTTT
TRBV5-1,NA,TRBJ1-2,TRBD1,CASSLALTGDYGYTF,TGCGCCAGCAGCTTGGCCCTGACAGGGGACTATGGCTACACCTTC
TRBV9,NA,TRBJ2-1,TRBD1,CASSVVLTGDEQFF,TGTGCCAGCAGCGTAGTTTTAACAGGGGATGAGCAGTTCTTC
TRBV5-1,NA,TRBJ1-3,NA,CASSPGGGAGGNTIYF,TGCGCCAGCAGCCCCGGCGGAGGGGCGGGAGGAAACACCATATATTTT
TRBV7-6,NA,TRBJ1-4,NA,CASSLGWAPTTMEKLFF,TGTGCCAGCAGCTTAGGGTGGGCGCCTACAACAATGGAAAAACTGTTTTTT
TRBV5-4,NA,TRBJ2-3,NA,CASSLGGGAADTQYF,TGTGCCAGCAGCTTGGGGGGCGGGGCCGCAGATACGCAGTATTTT
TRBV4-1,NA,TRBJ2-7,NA,CASSQERTYEQYF,TGCGCCAGCAGCCAAGAACGGACCTACGAGCAGTACTTC
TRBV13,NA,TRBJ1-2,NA,CASMGRQGYGYTF,TGTGCCAGCATGGGGAGACAAGGCTATGGCTACACCTTC
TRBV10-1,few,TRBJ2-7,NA,CASSGGNGYEQYF,TGCGCCAGCAGTGGGGGGAACGGCTACGAGCAGTACTTC
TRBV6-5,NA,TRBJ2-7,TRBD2,CASSTPGLPLYEQYF,TGTGCCAGCAGTACCCCGGGACTACCTCTTTACGAGCAGTACTTC
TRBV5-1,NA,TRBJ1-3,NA,CAPSFHGPDTGNTIYF,TGCGCCCCAAGCTTTCATGGCCCGGACACTGGAAACACCATATATTTT
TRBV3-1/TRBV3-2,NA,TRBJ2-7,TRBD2,CASSRNSGGAYEQYF,TGTGCCAGCAGCCGAAATAGCGGGGGGGCCTACGAGCAGTACTTC
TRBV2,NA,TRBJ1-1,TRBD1,CASSPGDSNTEAFF,TGTGCCAGCAGCCCCGGGGACAGCAACACTGAAGCTTTCTTT
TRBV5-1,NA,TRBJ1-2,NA,CASSLDGSQGYTF,TGCGCCAGCAGCTTGGACGGATCTCAAGGCTACACCTTC
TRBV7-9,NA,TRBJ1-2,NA,CASSFGERGGYTF,TGTGCCAGCAGCTTCGGGGAACGAGGGGGCTACACCTTC
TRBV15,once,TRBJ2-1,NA,CATSRDNMYEQFF,TGTGCCACCAGCAGAGATAACATGTATGAGCAGTTCTTC
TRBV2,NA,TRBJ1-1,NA,CASRSLLGGFTEAFF,TGTGCCAGCAGGTCCCTTTTGGGCGGATTCACTGAAGCTTTCTTT
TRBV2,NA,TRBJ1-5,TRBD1,CATKGAGQPQHF,TGTGCCACCAAGGGGGCTGGTCAGCCCCAGCATTTT
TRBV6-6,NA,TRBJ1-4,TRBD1,CASTDRVTNEKLFF,TGTGCCAGCACCGACAGGGTGACTAATGAAAAACTGTTTTTT
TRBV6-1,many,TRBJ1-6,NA,CASSDPLLASPLHF,TGTGCCAGCAGTGACCCCCTTTTAGCTTCACCCCTCCACTTT
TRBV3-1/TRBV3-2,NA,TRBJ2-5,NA,CASSRLQETQYF,TGTGCCAGCAGCCGCCTCCAAGAGACCCAGTACTTC